The present entry profiles one TCR beta chain with its context. Germline CDR1 and CDR2: MNHNS and SASEGT. There are 15 residues in the CDR3. J gave up 3 bases and V 5 bases, and 7 bases lay outside the gene matches. Time point indicated: newly diagnosed GD, antithyroid drugs for less than 3 months. Extracted PBMC RNA gave rise to the TCR library. This specimen belongs to a study of regulatory T cells in long-lasting Graves disease. Arm-PCR of CDR3 regions with iRepertoire HTBI primers generated TCR beta libraries. TCRdb itself ran the multiplex PCR reads through MiXCR, one entry per CDR3 protein. The table includes about 320,000 distinct CDR3 sequences, about 20% detected once.

J is TRBJ2-3 and V is TRBV6-1; TRBD1 matches at 8 bases. Sequences were derived from peripheral blood mononuclear cells (PBMCs), sampled at new diagnosis, from a patient treated with antithyroid drugs. The TCR sequence derives from a female donor with Graves disease. CDR3 nucleotides: TGTGCCAGCAGTCCCAGGGGGCTGGGTACAGATACGCAGTATTTT. Translation: CASSPRGLGTDTQYF.